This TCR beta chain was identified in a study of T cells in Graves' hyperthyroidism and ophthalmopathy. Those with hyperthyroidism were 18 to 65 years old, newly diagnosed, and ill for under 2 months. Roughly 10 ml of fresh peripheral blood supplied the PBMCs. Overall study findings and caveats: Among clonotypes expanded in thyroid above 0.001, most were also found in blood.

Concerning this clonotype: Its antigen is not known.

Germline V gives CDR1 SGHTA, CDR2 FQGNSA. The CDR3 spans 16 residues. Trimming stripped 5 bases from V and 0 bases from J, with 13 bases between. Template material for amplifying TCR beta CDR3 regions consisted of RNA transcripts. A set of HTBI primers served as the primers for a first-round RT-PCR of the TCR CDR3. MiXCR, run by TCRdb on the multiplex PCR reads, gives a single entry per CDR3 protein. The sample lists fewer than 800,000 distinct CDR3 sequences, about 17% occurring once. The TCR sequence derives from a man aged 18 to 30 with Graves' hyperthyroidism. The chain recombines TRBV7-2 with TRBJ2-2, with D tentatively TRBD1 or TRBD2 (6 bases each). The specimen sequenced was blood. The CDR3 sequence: CASSLIGGTNTGELFF. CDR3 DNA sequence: TGTGCCAGCAGCCTTATAGGGGGGACGAACACCGGGGAGCTGTTTTTT.